These 11 T cell receptor beta chains were all obtained from the same sample, sequenced in a study of blood T cell repertoires in COVID-19 (dated by TCRdb to 2020 to 2021). Libraries were built with the immunoSEQ multiplex PCR assay. What TCRdb holds here is the immuneACCESS table cut down to in-frame rearrangements. Part of the clones is not present; checked against another copy, under half of the missing clones reflect an unresolved V gene, and the others are unexplained. The sample table contains roughly 190,000 clones; only one count was recorded for over 75% of them. The ten biggest clones cover around 11% of the sample. Sequenced input: peripheral blood. The receptors were sampled from a woman in her fifties or sixties with acute or convalescent COVID-19.

The genes are TRBV2 and TRBJ2-2; D uncertain. The CDR3 runs 14 residues. Germline assignment: CDR1 SNHLY and CDR2 FYNNEI. Trimming took 4 bases from V and 0 from J, leaving 6 bases between them. The CDR3 is CASSGNSNTGELFF. CDR3 in DNA: TGTGCCAGCAGTGGAAACTCGAACACCGGGGAGCTGTTTTTT.

The V gene is TRBV4-1, the J gene TRBJ2-3; 8 bases fit TRBD1. Losses at the gene ends were 1 base for V and 1 base for J; bases not matched to a gene: 4. Germline-derived CDR1 and CDR2 are MGHRA and YSYEKL. The CDR3 is 16 amino acids. This CDR3 reads CASSQGARGRTDTQYF. CDR3 nucleotide sequence: TGCGCCAGCAGCCAAGGGGCCAGGGGGCGCACAGATACGCAGTATTTT.

The genes are TRBV6-6 and TRBJ2-7, with a weak D call TRBD2 (6 bases). This CDR3 is 14 amino acids long. Trimming cost V 0 bases and J 6 bases, with 12 bases left between them. The germline V gene encodes CDR1 MNHNY and CDR2 SVGAGI (reference sequence). This CDR3 is CASSYSDGSGEQYF. The CDR3 region has the DNA TGTGCCAGCAGTTACTCGGACGGGAGTGGCGAGCAGTACTTC.

This chain connects TRBV28 to TRBJ1-2; D unresolved. This CDR3 spans 13 amino acids. The V gene's germline CDR1 is MDHEN and CDR2 SYDVKM. Trimming shortened V by 8 bases and J by 3 bases, and 13 bases separated the two germline ends. The CDR3 spells CASLSGSDYGYTF. Written as DNA, the CDR3 is TGTGCCAGCTTAAGCGGGAGCGACTATGGCTACACCTTC.

About this clone: Because the CDR3 is missing its conserved closing phenylalanine or tryptophan, this is likely a read error. The DNA is left out, because the CDR3 cannot be placed on it with certainty; the CDR3 is given as TCRdb lists it. The chain recombines TRBV6-1 with TRBJ1-2; the D call of TRBD1 is as the table states it, not checked on the DNA. The CDR3 spans 12 residues, counting both ends. Germline loops: CDR1 MNHNS, CDR2 SASEGT. The CDR3 is CASSEGFSFTCG.

This chain joins TRBV27 and TRBJ2-6; a weak D match, TRBD2 (6 bases). CDR3 length: 14 amino acids. In germline, CDR1 is MNHEY, CDR2 SMNVEV (reference sequence). Trimming left V 7 bases short and J 4 bases short, with 11 bases between. The CDR3 DNA sequence: TGTGCCAGCAAGGAGGGACCCGGGGCCAACGTCCTGACTTTC. It specifies CASKEGPGANVLTF.

V usage is TRBV20-1 and J usage is TRBJ1-5, with 9 bases lining up with TRBD1. The V segment lost 3 bases and the J segment 4 bases; nucleotides outside the gene matches: 4. Germline V gives CDR1 DFQATT, CDR2 SNEGSKA (reference sequence). The CDR3 has 14 amino acids. In DNA form, the CDR3 reads TGCAGTGCTAGTCGGGGACAGGGAAATCAGCCCCAGCATTTT. Amino acid sequence: CSASRGQGNQPQHF.

The CDR3 sequence: CAWSGREGTEAFF. The CDR3 DNA sequence: TGTGCCTGGAGTGGCAGGGAAGGCACTGAAGCTTTCTTT. V and J are TRBV30 and TRBJ1-1, with D maybe TRBD1 (5 bases). V lost 1 base and J lost 4, with 10 bases in between. Germline V gives CDR1 GTSNPN, CDR2 SVGIG (reference sequence). This CDR3 comprises 13 residues.

V and J are TRBV10-3 and TRBJ1-2, with TRBD1 matching 9 bases. There are 16 residues in the CDR3. V gave up 4 bases and J gave up 8 bases; unmatched junction bases: 14. CDR1 ENHRY and CDR2 SYGVKD come from the germline V gene. The DNA of the CDR3 is TGTGCCATCAGTGTCCTCGTCGGACAGGGGCTGGGAGGCTACACCTTC. This gives the protein CAISVLVGQGLGGYTF.

The V and J genes are TRBV7-8 and TRBJ1-5, with D possibly being TRBD1 (5 bases). Trimming left V 5 bases short and J 4 bases short, with 15 bases between. CDR1 SGHVS and CDR2 FQNEAQ come from the germline V gene. There are 15 residues in the CDR3. CDR3 region: CASSPREGRNQPQHF. DNA of the CDR3: TGTGCCAGCAGCCCCCGGGAGGGGCGGAATCAGCCCCAGCATTTT. The full variable domain, rest sourced from reference TRBV7-8 and TRBJ1-5, is GAGVSQSPRYKVAKRGQDVALRCDPISGHVSLFWYQQALGQGPEFLTYFQNEAQLDKSGLPSDRFFAERPEGSVSTLKIQRTQQEDSAVYLCASSPREGRNQPQHFGDGTRLSIL.

The gene calls are TRBV5-6 and TRBJ2-7, with D uncertain. This CDR3 is built from 14 residues. Per the germline V gene, CDR1 is SGHDT and CDR2 is YYEEEE. Trimming removed 4 bases at V and 8 bases at J, with 19 bases between. CDR3 protein: CASSQISGQRQQYF. For the CDR3, the DNA is TGTGCCAGCAGCCAGATCTCAGGCCAAAGACAGCAGTACTTC.